A selection of T cell receptor beta chains follows, all from one sample in a study of T cells expressing NK-cell markers. TCRdb reprocessed the 5' RACE reads; each CDR3 protein has one entry and no DNA is given. The sample's table shows about 160,000 distinct CDR3 sequences. Sequenced input: blood T cells: a sorted CD56 or NKG2C T cell subset, CD4+ or CD8+ T cells, or bulk PBMC T cells (not recorded which). The source of these receptors is a man aged 18-69 years in good health. The CDR3 runs from the conserved cysteine through the conserved F or W.

J | V | CDR3
TRBJ2-5 | TRBV3-1 | CASSQYPRSGTSGGYRETQYF
TRBJ2-1 | TRBV15 | CATSRDLREGHQSYNEQFF
TRBJ2-1 | TRBV13 | CASRRGLAGGSYNEQFF
TRBJ2-1 | TRBV4-1 | CASSHQTSGGIYNEQFF
TRBJ2-3 | TRBV12-3/TRBV12-4 | CASSGLLAGVVTDTQYF
TRBJ2-2 | TRBV5-6 | CASSLINGLAAGELFF
TRBJ1-2 | TRBV29-1 | CSVEQPGGGYTF
TRBJ2-3 | TRBV7-6 | CASSPKVQRGTDTQYF
TRBJ1-4 | TRBV7-6 | CASSLLRDTANEKLFF
TRBJ2-7 | TRBV5-1 | CASSFLGAGGSYEQYF
TRBJ2-7 | TRBV15 | CATSRDPRGYSYEQYF
TRBJ2-7 | TRBV7-9 | CASSLGYYEQYF
TRBJ2-7 | TRBV2 | CASRGAGQRYSYEQYF
TRBJ2-5 | TRBV12-3/TRBV12-4 | CASSPFYRGHGETQYF
TRBJ2-7 | TRBV5-5 | CASSKKEYEQYF
TRBJ2-1 | TRBV6-4 | CASSDSAGGNEQFF
TRBJ2-4 | TRBV27 | CASSRQGRGLAKNIQYF
TRBJ2-1 | TRBV9 | CASSGGVNNEQFF
TRBJ2-7 | TRBV7-2 | CASSGQAPGQSAYEQYF
TRBJ1-1 | TRBV13 | CASSQPGQKTEAFF
TRBJ1-6 | TRBV12-3/TRBV12-4 | CASSWDNSPLHF
TRBJ1-1 | TRBV4-1 | CASSQAGYLNTEAFF
TRBJ1-2 | TRBV27 | CASSLGPALLDGYTF
TRBJ1-2 | TRBV16 | CASSQSGEYYGYTF
TRBJ2-7 | TRBV29-1 | CSARGITSYEQYF
TRBJ1-1 | TRBV7-9 | CASTYAGGTEAFF
TRBJ2-1 | TRBV12-3/TRBV12-4 | CASNPGLGSYNEQFF
TRBJ2-3 | TRBV6-4 | CASSLTSESSTDTQYF
TRBJ2-7 | TRBV12-3/TRBV12-4 | CASRGGGRAKTYEQYF
TRBJ1-5 | TRBV6-2/TRBV6-3 | CASRVGGRNQPQHF
TRBJ2-5 | TRBV7-9 | CASSTKQGSAQETQYF
TRBJ2-7 | TRBV20-1 | CSASTRGSYEQYF
TRBJ2-7 | TRBV6-1 | CASNTVLGHEQYF
TRBJ2-3 | TRBV11-1 | CASRQTGATDTQYF
TRBJ2-7 | TRBV12-3/TRBV12-4 | CASSLADRGPEQYF
TRBJ1-5 | TRBV13 | CASSWGTNQPQHF
TRBJ2-6 | TRBV15 | CATSRGPGGLLGANVLTF
TRBJ2-1 | TRBV6-2/TRBV6-3 | CASSYGLGFDEQFF
TRBJ2-2 | TRBV7-9 | CASSLASSNTGELFF
TRBJ2-3 | TRBV14 | CASSQSETGRTDTQYF